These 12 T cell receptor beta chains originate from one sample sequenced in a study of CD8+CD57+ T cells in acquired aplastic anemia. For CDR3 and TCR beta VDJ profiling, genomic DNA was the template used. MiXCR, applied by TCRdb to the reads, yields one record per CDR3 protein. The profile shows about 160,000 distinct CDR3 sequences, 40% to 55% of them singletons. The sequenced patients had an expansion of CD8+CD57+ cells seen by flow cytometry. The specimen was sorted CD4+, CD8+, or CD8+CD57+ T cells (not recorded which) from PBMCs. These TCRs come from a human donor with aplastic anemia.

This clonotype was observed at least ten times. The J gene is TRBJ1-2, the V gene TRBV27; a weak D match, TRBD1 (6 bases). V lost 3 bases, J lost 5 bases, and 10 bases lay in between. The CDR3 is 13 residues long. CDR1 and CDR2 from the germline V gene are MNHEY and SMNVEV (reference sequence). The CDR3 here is CASSFAGAYGYTF. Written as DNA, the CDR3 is TGTGCCAGCAGTTTTGCGGGGGCATATGGCTACACCTTC.

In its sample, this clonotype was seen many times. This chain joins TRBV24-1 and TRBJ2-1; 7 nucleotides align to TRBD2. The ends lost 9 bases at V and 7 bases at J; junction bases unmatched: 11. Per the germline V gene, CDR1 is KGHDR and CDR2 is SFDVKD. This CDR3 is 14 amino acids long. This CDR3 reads CATAASGDRNEQFF. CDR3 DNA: TGTGCCACCGCTGCGAGCGGGGATCGGAATGAGCAGTTCTTC.

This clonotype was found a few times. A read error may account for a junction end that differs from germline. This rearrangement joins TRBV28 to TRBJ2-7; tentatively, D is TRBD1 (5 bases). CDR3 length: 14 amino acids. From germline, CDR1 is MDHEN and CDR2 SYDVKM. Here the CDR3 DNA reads TGTGCCAGCAGTAAATCCAGGGATCCCTACGAGCAGTGCTTC. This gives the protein CASSKSRDPYEQCF.

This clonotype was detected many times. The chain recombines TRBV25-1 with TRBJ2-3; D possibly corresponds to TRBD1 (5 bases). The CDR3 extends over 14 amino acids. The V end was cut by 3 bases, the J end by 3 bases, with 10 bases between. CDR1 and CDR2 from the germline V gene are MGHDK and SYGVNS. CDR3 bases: TGTGCCAGCAGTGAGGGGCACAGGACAGATACGCAGTATTTT. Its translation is CASSEGHRTDTQYF.

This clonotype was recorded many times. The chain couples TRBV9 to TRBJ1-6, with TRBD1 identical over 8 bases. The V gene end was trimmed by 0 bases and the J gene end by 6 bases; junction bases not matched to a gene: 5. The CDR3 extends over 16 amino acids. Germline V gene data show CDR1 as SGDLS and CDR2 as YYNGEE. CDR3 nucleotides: TGTGCCAGCAGCGTAGGGACAGGGCGGGGTAATTCACCCCTCCACTTT. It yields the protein CASSVGTGRGNSPLHF.

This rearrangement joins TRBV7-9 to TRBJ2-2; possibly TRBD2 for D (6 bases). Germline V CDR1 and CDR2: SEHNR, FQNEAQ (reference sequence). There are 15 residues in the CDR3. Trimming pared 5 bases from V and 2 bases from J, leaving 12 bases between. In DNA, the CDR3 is TGTGCCAGCAGCCCCCCTAGCGTTAACACCGGGGAGCTGTTTTTT. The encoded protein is CASSPPSVNTGELFF.

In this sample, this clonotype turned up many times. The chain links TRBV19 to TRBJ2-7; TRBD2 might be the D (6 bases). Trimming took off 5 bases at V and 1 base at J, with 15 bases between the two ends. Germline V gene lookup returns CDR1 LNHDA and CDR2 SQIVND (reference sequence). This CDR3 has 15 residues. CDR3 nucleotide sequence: TGTGCCAGTAGTTCGAGACTAGAAGCATCCTACGAGCAGTACTTC. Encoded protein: CASSSRLEASYEQYF.

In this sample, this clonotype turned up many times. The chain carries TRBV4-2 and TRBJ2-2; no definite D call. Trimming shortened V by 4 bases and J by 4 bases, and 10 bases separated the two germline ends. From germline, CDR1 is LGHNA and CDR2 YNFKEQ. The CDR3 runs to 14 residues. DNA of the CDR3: TGTGCCAGCAGCCGTCAAGGGATCACCGGGGAGCTGTTTTTT. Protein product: CASSRQGITGELFF.

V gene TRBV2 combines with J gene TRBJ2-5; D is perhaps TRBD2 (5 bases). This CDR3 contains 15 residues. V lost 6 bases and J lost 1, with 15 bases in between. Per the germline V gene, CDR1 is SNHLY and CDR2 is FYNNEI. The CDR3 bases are TGTGCCAGCAGGCTACGGGATGGTCGCCAAGAGACCCAGTACTTC. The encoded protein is CASRLRDGRQETQYF.

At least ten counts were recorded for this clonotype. The chain's CDR3 is CASSRAGLLRGEQFF. The DNA for the CDR3 is TGTGCCAGCAGTCGAGCGGGATTACTTCGGGGTGAGCAGTTCTTC. The chain carries TRBV12-3 or TRBV12-4 and TRBJ2-1, with 7 bases identical to TRBD2. The CDR3 loop spans 15 amino acids. V shed 5 bases, J shed 9 bases, and the junction held 13 bases outside the gene matches.

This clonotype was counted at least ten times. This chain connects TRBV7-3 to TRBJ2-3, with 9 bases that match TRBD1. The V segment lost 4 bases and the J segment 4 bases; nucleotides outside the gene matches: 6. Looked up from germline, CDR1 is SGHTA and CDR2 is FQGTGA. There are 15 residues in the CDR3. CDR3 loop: CASSSQQGAADTQYF. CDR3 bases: TGTGCCAGCAGCTCCCAACAGGGGGCGGCAGATACGCAGTATTTT.

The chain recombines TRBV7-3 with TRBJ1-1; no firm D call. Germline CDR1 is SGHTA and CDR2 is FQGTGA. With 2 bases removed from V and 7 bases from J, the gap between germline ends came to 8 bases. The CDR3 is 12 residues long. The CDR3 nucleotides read TGTGCCAGCAGCTTAGTTATCGGTGAAGCTTTCTTT. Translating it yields CASSLVIGEAFF.